The clone carrying this TCR beta chain was picked up many times. The target antigen is unknown. These data are taken from a study of early T cells in non-severe SARS-CoV-2 infection. Study overall: Unsorted whole-blood RNA was sequenced in bulk, leaving chains unpaired. General study results and limits: VDJdb-based matching was biased toward anti-spike CD8 responses and missed private and CD4 specificities.

The TCR library protocol attached unique molecular identifiers to the individual cDNA molecules. In TCRdb, the 5' RACE reads were re-called with MiXCR into one record per CDR3 protein. The top ten hold about 8% of the sample, which has 35,000 to 45,000 distinct CDR3 sequences, 5% to 6.5% seen once. Trimming shortened V by 5 bases and J by 4 bases, and 14 bases separated the two germline ends. The CDR3 contains 14 residues. Germline values: CDR1 MNHEY, CDR2 SMNVEV (reference sequence). The source is an adult who was a healthcare worker with PCR-confirmed SARS-CoV-2 infection or an uninfected control (not recorded which). Sequencing was performed on whole blood. This chain connects TRBV27 to TRBJ2-5; TRBD1 might be the D (5 bases). CDR3 protein: CASSAAGIGETQYF. The CDR3 bases are TGTGCCAGCAGTGCCGCAGGGATAGGAGAGACCCAGTACTTC.